The 10 T cell receptor beta chains in this list originate from one sample, sequenced in a study of cytomegalovirus exposure and HLA in healthy donors. With 60 Vbeta and 13 Jbeta primers, the PCR was carried out. The table came from immunoSEQ multiplex PCR; TCRdb's copy has only in-frame clones and leaves some out. Its clone listing holds roughly 60,000 clones. The sample was PBMCs. These receptor sequences come from a woman younger than 30 in good health and CMV-seronegative.

The chain carries TRBV5-1 and TRBJ1-2, with 7 bases aligning to TRBD1. With V trimmed by 0 bases and J by 7 bases, 12 bases remained unmatched. The CDR3 spans 16 residues. The germline V gene encodes CDR1 SGHRS and CDR2 YFSETQ. CDR3 nucleotide sequence: TGCGCCAGCAGCTTGGACCTTGTGGGGACAGAATCTGGCTACACCTTC. This sequence encodes CASSLDLVGTESGYTF.

The rearrangement joins TRBV5-1 to TRBJ2-5; 14 positions agree with TRBD2. The J segment lost 1 base and the V segment lost 4 bases, leaving 6 bases of the junction unmatched. Germline V gene data show CDR1 as SGHRS and CDR2 as YFSETQ. The CDR3 is made up of 17 amino acids. Here the CDR3 DNA reads TGCGCCAGCAGCCCCGGGACTAGCGGGAGATTCCAAGAGACCCAGTACTTC. Its translation is CASSPGTSGRFQETQYF.

The chain combines TRBV4-1 with TRBJ2-7, with D maybe TRBD1 (5 bases). CDR3 length equals 18 residues. V dropped 0 bases and J dropped 4 bases, with 22 bases sitting between them. The V gene's germline CDR1 is MGHRA and CDR2 YSYEKL. The CDR3 sequence: CASSQEGWGYQPVYEQYF. The CDR3 nucleotides read TGCGCCAGCAGCCAAGAGGGCTGGGGCTACCAACCGGTTTACGAGCAGTACTTC.

The gene calls are TRBV9 and TRBJ1-3; D perhaps matches TRBD1 (6 bases). This CDR3 spans 17 amino acids. The germline V and J ends were trimmed by 2 bases and 2 bases, with 17 bases remaining between them. CDR1 is SGDLS, CDR2 YYNGEE, per germline. The CDR3 region is CASSVTGTPHPGNTIYF. In nucleotides, the CDR3 is TGTGCCAGCAGCGTCACCGGGACACCTCACCCTGGAAACACCATATATTTT.

The chain joins TRBV9 to TRBJ1-2; D is uncertain. Between the trimmed V and J ends, which lost 0 bases and 4 bases, there was a span of 4 bases. The CDR3 contains 12 residues. In germline, CDR1 is SGDLS, CDR2 YYNGEE. The CDR3 DNA sequence: TGTGCCAGCAGCGTAGTCGGCTATGGCTACACCTTC. Encoded protein: CASSVVGYGYTF.

The chain uses TRBV6-5 and TRBJ1-2, with D perhaps TRBD1 (6 bases). The CDR3 totals 13 residues. The germline V and J ends were trimmed by 6 bases and 7 bases, with 15 bases remaining between them. The germline CDR1 and CDR2 sequences are MNHEY and SVGAGI. As DNA, the CDR3 is TGTGCCAGCAGGGACAGTCTGGGTAGTGGCTACACCTTC. It translates to CASRDSLGSGYTF.

The chain employs TRBV6-6 and TRBJ1-5, with 7 bases matching TRBD1. J lost 5 bases, V lost 4 bases, and 11 bases had no gene match. The CDR3 is 16 amino acids. Germline values: CDR1 MNHNY, CDR2 SVGAGI (reference sequence). CDR3: CASSFLDRVVDQPQHF. The CDR3 coding sequence is TGTGCCAGCAGTTTCCTCGACAGGGTCGTTGATCAGCCCCAGCATTTT.

This chain links TRBV2 with TRBJ1-2, with 11 bases aligning to TRBD1. Per germline, CDR1 SNHLY and CDR2 FYNNEI. The CDR3 extends over 13 amino acids. Trimming removed 6 bases from V and 6 bases from J; junction bases left unmatched: 3. As DNA, the CDR3 is TGTGCCAGCAGGGGACAGGGGGTCGATGGCTACACCTTC. Translation gives CASRGQGVDGYTF.

The chain is built from TRBV5-4 and TRBJ1-5; 7 bases match TRBD1. Germline-derived CDR1 and CDR2 are SGHNT and YYREEE (reference sequence). With 3 bases clipped from V and 1 base from J, the junction kept 1 base outside the gene matches. This CDR3 is built from 14 residues. The DNA for the CDR3 is TGTGCCAGCAGCTCAGGGGGGAGCAATCAGCCCCAGCATTTT. This sequence encodes CASSSGGSNQPQHF.

The gene calls are TRBV4-1 and TRBJ2-1, with 7 bases fitting TRBD1. Germline CDR1 reads MGHRA; CDR2 reads YSYEKL. The CDR3 consists of 11 residues. V shed 6 bases and J 10 bases; nucleotides not matched to a gene: 3. The CDR3 protein is CASRRQGEQFF. CDR3 DNA: TGCGCCAGCAGACGACAGGGAGAGCAGTTCTTC.